The next 27 T cell receptor beta chains were all read from a single sample in a study of regulatory T cells in long-lasting Graves disease (dated by TCRdb to the early 2020s). Receptor amplification or capture employed multiplex PCR. Instrument on record: Illumina HiSeq 4000. To build TCR beta libraries, CDR3 regions were amplified by Arm-PCR using iRepertoire HTBI primers. TCRdb redid the processing of the public reads, applying fastp at Q25 and MiXCR, and retained in-frame beta chains. Rows matching on CDR3 protein sequence are summarized as one entry with the most common DNA and genes. The table for this sample lists some 500,000 distinct CDR3 sequences; 13% of them were counted only once. Roughly 10% of the sample lies in the top ten. The sample's time point label, decoded: newly diagnosed GD, antithyroid drugs for less than 3 months. For both TCR sequencing and RNA sequencing, RNA was extracted from PBMCs using TRIzol.

Separately, the same data were catalogued under a study of T cells in Graves' hyperthyroidism and ophthalmopathy.

The material was peripheral blood mononuclear cells (PBMCs), obtained at new diagnosis, from a patient treated with antithyroid drugs. The source is a man aged 30 to 39 with Graves disease. Donor details come from another sample of the same person, matched by shared clones.

This clonotype has at least ten counts. The rearrangement joins TRBV2 to TRBJ1-5; no definite D call. The CDR3 loop spans 15 amino acids. V lost 7 bases to trimming and J lost 2 bases, with 15 bases between them. Germline CDR1 SNHLY, CDR2 FYNNEI. CDR3 bases: TGTGCCAGCAAGGAAGAAGGGTTGGGCAATCAGCCCCAGCATTTT. As protein: CASKEEGLGNQPQHF. The full variable domain, with the rest looked up from reference TRBV2 and TRBJ1-5, is EPEVTQTPSHQVTQMGQEVILRCVPISNHLYFYWYRQILGQKVEFLVSFYNNEISEKSEIFDDQFSVERPDGSNFTLKIRSTKLEDSAMYFCASKEEGLGNQPQHFGDGTRLSIL.

This chain connects TRBV19 to TRBJ1-4; weak D call: TRBD1 (6 bases). CDR1 and CDR2 (germline): LNHDA, SQIVND (reference sequence). Trimming stripped 4 bases from V and 7 bases from J, with 7 bases between. The CDR3 has 12 residues. CDR3 DNA sequence: TGTGCCAGTAGTAGCAGGGGTGAAAAACTGTTTTTT. Its translation: CASSSRGEKLFF.

This clonotype has at least ten counts. Compared with germline, one end of the junction differs, possibly owing to a read error. The chain joins TRBV6-1 to TRBJ2-7; 10 nucleotides agree with TRBD1. The germline V gene has CDR1 MNHNS and CDR2 SASEGT. CDR3 length: 15 amino acids. The CDR3 DNA reads TGTGCCAGCAGGGAAGGGACAGGGGCATCCTACGAGCAGTACTTC. Translating it yields CASREGTGASYEQYF.

This clonotype was seen ten or more times. Its ends do not fully match the called genes, so a read error is possible. The chain employs TRBV24-1 and TRBJ2-5, with 7 bases lining up with TRBD2. The CDR3 extends over 15 amino acids. From germline, CDR1 is KGHDR and CDR2 SFDVKD. CDR3 DNA: TGTGCCACCAGTGATTCCGGGACTATAAAAGAGACCCGGTACTTC. Translated: CATSDSGTIKETRYF.

Many counts were recorded for this clonotype. The chain recombines TRBV6-1 with TRBJ1-1, with unresolved D. The CDR3 extends over 15 amino acids. Per germline, CDR1 MNHNS and CDR2 SASEGT. Trimming cost V 4 bases and J 1 base, with 13 bases left between them. The CDR3 region has the DNA TGTGCCAGCAGTGCAATAGACACCCCGAACACTGAAGCTTTCTTT. It encodes CASSAIDTPNTEAFF.

J is TRBJ2-3 and V is TRBV18; D is unclear. In germline, CDR1 is KGHSH, CDR2 LQKENI. The germline V and J ends were trimmed by 2 bases and 4 bases, with 10 bases remaining between them. CDR3 length: 14 amino acids. The CDR3 spells CASSPVLLPDTQYF. The CDR3 coding sequence is TGTGCCAGCTCACCAGTATTATTACCAGATACGCAGTATTTT.

The chain joins TRBV5-6 to TRBJ2-2, with 10 bases fitting TRBD2. Germline CDR1 SGHDT, CDR2 YYEEEE. Trimming cost V 0 bases and J 4 bases; bases outside gene matches: 3. This CDR3 is 16 amino acids long. The CDR3 nucleotides are TGTGCCAGCAGCTTGGCTTCTAGCGGGAGCACCGGGGAGCTGTTTTTT. Residues: CASSLASSGSTGELFF.

The table lists this clonotype with many counts. The chain joins TRBV12-3 or TRBV12-4 to TRBJ2-2; D is undetermined. The V end was cut by 0 bases, the J end by 6 bases, with 14 bases between. The CDR3 consists of 16 residues. The CDR3 spells CASSLAMGGVAGELFF. The CDR3 DNA sequence: TGTGCCAGCAGTTTAGCTATGGGCGGCGTCGCCGGGGAGCTGTTTTTT.

This clonotype was observed a handful of times. The V and J genes are TRBV18 and TRBJ2-1; 10 nucleotides align to TRBD2. The V and J ends lost 1 base and 11 bases, in that order; junction bases with no gene match: 20. Germline lookup yields CDR1 KGHSH and CDR2 LQKENI. There are 19 residues in the CDR3. The CDR3 nucleotides read TGTGCCAGCTCACCACGGGCAGGGACGGGGTCTCTAGCGGGAGTGAAGCAGTTCTTC. This gives the protein CASSPRAGTGSLAGVKQFF. Full variable domain (rest looked up from reference TRBV18 and TRBJ2-1): NAGVMQNPRHLVRRRGQEARLRCSPMKGHSHVYWYRQLPEEGLKFMVYLQKENIIDESGMPKERFSAEFPKEGPSILRIQQVVRGDSAAYFCASSPRAGTGSLAGVKQFFGPGTRLTVL.

This clonotype was detected many times. The chain has TRBV2 and TRBJ2-6; D is perhaps TRBD1 (5 bases). The CDR3 has 16 amino acids. Germline V gene lookup returns CDR1 SNHLY and CDR2 FYNNEI. V was cut by 5 bases and J by 1 base, with 12 bases left in between. CDR3: CASSLGPGSGANVLTF. CDR3 bases: TGTGCCAGCAGTCTTGGGCCAGGGTCTGGGGCCAACGTCCTGACTTTC.

This clonotype showed up many times. J is TRBJ2-3 and V is TRBV25-1, with a weak D call TRBD1 (5 bases). V was trimmed by 7 bases and J by 2 bases, leaving 19 bases between them. CDR1 and CDR2 (germline): MGHDK, SYGVNS. This CDR3 is built from 16 residues. CDR3 in amino acids: CASTPRLGHPTDTQYF. As DNA, the CDR3 is TGTGCCAGCACCCCCAGGTTGGGGCACCCCACAGATACGCAGTATTTT.

The chain is built from TRBV2 and TRBJ2-3, with 9 bases fitting TRBD2. Germline-derived CDR1 and CDR2 are SNHLY and FYNNEI. The length of the CDR3 is 17 residues. V lost 8 bases and J lost 5; bases outside the gene matches: 17. CDR3 sequence: CASAQGRASGNRDTQYF. The CDR3 nucleotides are TGTGCCAGCGCCCAGGGGCGAGCTAGCGGGAATAGAGATACGCAGTATTTT.

This clonotype was counted many times. The chain is built from TRBV19 and TRBJ2-5, with 10 bases fitting TRBD1. The V gene end was trimmed by 3 bases and the J gene end by 4 bases; junction bases not matched to a gene: 8. This CDR3 region has 16 residues. Germline CDR1 is LNHDA and CDR2 is SQIVND (reference sequence). Here the CDR3 reads CASSMRTGQGRETQYF. DNA of the CDR3: TGTGCCAGTAGTATGAGAACGGGACAGGGGCGAGAGACCCAGTACTTC. Combining the CDR3 with reference TRBV19 and TRBJ2-5 gives the whole variable domain DGGITQSPKYLFRKEGQNVTLSCEQNLNHDAMYWYRQDPGQGLRLIYYSQIVNDFQKGDIAEGYSVSREKKESFPLTVTSAQKNPTAFYLCASSMRTGQGRETQYFGPGTRLLVL.

The chain links TRBV29-1 to TRBJ2-1; 12 bases line up with TRBD2. The germline V gene encodes CDR1 SQVTM and CDR2 ANQGSEA. The V gene end was trimmed by 8 bases and the J gene end by 0 bases; junction bases not matched to a gene: 5. The CDR3 totals 15 residues. CDR3 DNA: TGCAGCCCGCTACTAGCGGGAGGCTCCTACAATGAGCAGTTCTTC. It specifies CSPLLAGGSYNEQFF.

This clonotype showed up many times. J is TRBJ2-1 and V is TRBV11-2; possible D gene TRBD1, 5 bases. V shed 0 bases and J shed 8 bases, with 11 bases lying between them. Germline loops: CDR1 SGHAT, CDR2 FQNNGV. The CDR3 is made up of 14 amino acids. The CDR3 region has the DNA TGTGCCAGCAGCTTAGAGTACACAGGCGATGAGCAGTTCTTC. It specifies CASSLEYTGDEQFF.

This clonotype has a count of ten or more. This sequence joins TRBV28 and TRBJ2-1; D is perhaps TRBD2 (6 bases). The CDR3 extends over 15 amino acids. Trimming removed 8 bases from V and 3 bases from J, with 17 bases in between. Germline CDR1 MDHEN, CDR2 SYDVKM. The CDR3 bases are TGTGCCAGCGGGCTGGGGGGTGGAGACTACAATGAGCAGTTCTTC. Translating it yields CASGLGGGDYNEQFF.

In its sample, this clonotype was seen many times. The chain recombines TRBV24-1 with TRBJ2-7, with D perhaps assigned TRBD1 or TRBD2 (5 bases each). CDR3 length equals 16 residues. V was cut by 0 bases and J by 3 bases, with 14 bases left in between. From germline, CDR1 is KGHDR and CDR2 SFDVKD. The CDR3 sequence: CATSDLRIEGNYEQYF. The CDR3 region has the DNA TGTGCCACCAGTGATTTGAGGATTGAGGGGAACTACGAGCAGTACTTC.

This clonotype was observed a handful of times. A much more abundant neighbour one base away suggests this may be a read error. This CDR3 is missing its conserved last phenylalanine or tryptophan, likely due to a read error. V gene TRBV27 combines with J gene TRBJ2-1; D uncertain. Germline V gives CDR1 MNHEY, CDR2 SMNVEV (reference sequence). With 5 bases removed from V and 9 bases from J, the gap between germline ends came to 8 bases. The CDR3 runs 11 residues. CDR3 nucleotide sequence: TGTGCCAGCAGTGTTAGAACTGAGCAGTTCTCC. Residues: CASSVRTEQFS.

This clonotype was seen at least ten times. The chain uses TRBV20-1 and TRBJ2-7, with a possible D match to TRBD1 (6 bases). Trimming removed 6 bases from V and 2 bases from J, with 17 bases in between. The CDR3 runs 14 residues. The germline CDR1 and CDR2 sequences are DFQATT and SNEGSKA (reference sequence). In DNA form, the CDR3 reads TGCAGTGCATACCACCGGGACAATCCCTACGAGCAGTACTTC. Amino acid sequence: CSAYHRDNPYEQYF.

This clonotype has a handful of counts. V and J are TRBV3-1 and TRBJ2-1, with D perhaps matching TRBD2 (5 bases). The V gene lost 0 bases and the J gene lost 6 bases, with 15 bases spanning the gap. CDR3 length: 16 residues. CDR1 LGHDT and CDR2 YNNKEL come from the germline V gene (reference sequence). The DNA for the CDR3 is TGTGCCAGCAGCCAAGAACGAGACAACCGGGGCAATGAGCAGTTCTTC. Translation gives CASSQERDNRGNEQFF.

This clonotype showed up many times. The chain recombines TRBV19 with TRBJ2-1; the match to TRBD2 covers 15 bases. The trim removed 5 bases at V and 2 bases at J, leaving 4 bases unmatched. Per germline, CDR1 LNHDA and CDR2 SQIVND (reference sequence). The CDR3 runs to 17 residues. The CDR3 is CASSWTSGRGAYNEQFF. CDR3 bases: TGTGCCAGTAGTTGGACTAGCGGGAGGGGCGCCTACAATGAGCAGTTCTTC. The full variable domain, in which reference TRBV19 and TRBJ2-1 provide the parts outside the CDR3, is DGGITQSPKYLFRKEGQNVTLSCEQNLNHDAMYWYRQDPGQGLRLIYYSQIVNDFQKGDIAEGYSVSREKKESFPLTVTSAQKNPTAFYLCASSWTSGRGAYNEQFFGPGTRLTVL.

V and J are TRBV20-1 and TRBJ2-7, with TRBD2 matching 7 bases. V dropped 0 bases and J dropped 5; count of bases not matched to a gene: 7. CDR3 length: 14 amino acids. Germline V gives CDR1 DFQATT, CDR2 SNEGSKA (reference sequence). Here the CDR3 reads CSARDTLAGDEQYF. The CDR3 nucleotides read TGCAGTGCTAGAGATACTCTGGCGGGGGACGAGCAGTACTTC.

Ten or more counts support this clonotype. CDR3 in amino acids: CASSADRGADTQYF. The DNA for the CDR3 is TGTGCCAGCAGTGCGGATCGAGGGGCAGATACGCAGTATTTT. The chain has TRBV6-1 and TRBJ2-3; D possibly uses TRBD1 or TRBD2 (5 bases each). V was clipped by 4 bases and J by 4 bases, with 12 bases between them. Germline CDR1 reads MNHNS; CDR2 reads SASEGT. This CDR3 spans 14 amino acids.

This clonotype has a count of ten or more. The V and J genes are TRBV10-3 and TRBJ2-7; 11 bases line up with TRBD2. This CDR3 is built from 15 residues. Germline V CDR1 and CDR2: ENHRY, SYGVKD. V was pared by 3 bases and J by 5 bases, with 6 bases of the junction left unmatched. Here the CDR3 reads CAISDGTSGRDEQYF. The DNA of the CDR3 is TGTGCCATCAGTGACGGAACTAGCGGGAGAGACGAGCAGTACTTC.

J is TRBJ1-5 and V is TRBV11-3, with D maybe TRBD1 (5 bases). The CDR3 sequence is 13 residues long. V lost 8 bases and J lost 7, with 15 bases in between. Germline-derived CDR1 and CDR2 are SGHNT and YENEEA. The CDR3 nucleotides read TGTGCCAGCGCTGGCGGGGCGGACCAGCCCCAGCATTTT. Amino acids: CASAGGADQPQHF.

This clonotype has ten or more counts. The chain is built from TRBV5-1 and TRBJ2-3; 8 nucleotides match TRBD2. J lost 0 bases, V lost 2 bases, and 11 bases had no gene match. CDR1 and CDR2 (germline): SGHRS, YFSETQ. CDR3 length: 18 amino acids. The CDR3 spells CASSLPGLASGSTDTQYF. The CDR3 DNA sequence: TGCGCCAGCAGCTTACCAGGGTTGGCTAGCGGGAGCACAGATACGCAGTATTTT. The entire variable domain, with the rest obtained from reference TRBV5-1 and TRBJ2-3, is as follows: KAGVTQTPRYLIKTRGQQVTLSCSPISGHRSVSWYQQTPGQGLQFLFEYFSETQRNKGNFPGRFSGRQFSNSRSEMNVSTLELGDSALYLCASSLPGLASGSTDTQYFGPGTRLTVL.

This clonotype was counted many times. The chain is built from TRBV29-1 and TRBJ2-7, with a tentative D call TRBD1 (8 bases). V was trimmed by 6 bases and J by 3 bases, leaving 15 bases between them. Germline V lookup: CDR1 SQVTM, CDR2 ANQGSEA. This CDR3 has 13 residues. The CDR3 spells CSVGGTGNYEQYF. CDR3 nucleotide sequence: TGCAGCGTGGGGGGGACAGGAAACTACGAGCAGTACTTC.